This record concerns one TCR beta chain sequence. Its antigen remains unidentified. No much larger clone is present one base from it, and per-base qualities are unavailable. The immunoSEQ Assay, a bias-controlled multiplex PCR, was used to amplify TCRbeta CDR3 regions from genomic DNA. The authors' analysis ran thus. Nucleated cell counts per sample were estimated from amplification of reference gene primers within the assay. To quantify the absolute abundance of each unique TCRbeta CDR3 rearrangement, sequence reads were collapsed and filtered. For each sample, productive Simpson clonality was calculated by taking the square root of Simpson's diversity index across productive rearrangements. TCRdb stores this immuneACCESS table with in-frame sequences only. Part of the clones is absent; in the studies checked, under half of the shortfall reflects unresolved V genes, and no reason is known for the rest. V and J calls and clone size come straight from that table; D and trimming were deduced from the DNA. The sample records about 150,000 clones, 87% of which are singletons. Of the sample, 2% to 2.5% falls within the top ten clones.

This entry belongs to a study of blood T cell repertoires in COVID-19 (dated by TCRdb to 2018 to 2020). Background on the whole study: Samples from collaborators originated in the United States, Italy and Spain and spanned both the acute and convalescent phases of COVID-19. The prospective study material was composed of cDNA or gDNA derived from T cells, B-cell-depleted T cells, or PBMCs. Deeply sampled blood TCRbeta repertoires from subjects exposed to, actively infected with, or recovered from COVID-19 were included in the dataset. The repertoires were released in a freely available public database meant as a resource for research on the immune response to SARS-CoV-2. The samples were drawn from the first 160 participants of the ongoing ImmuneRACE study and from 1,254 subjects provided by 6 global collaborators. The sample metadata nearly always contained a de-identified subject ID, COVID-19 status, age in years and sex. Where available, HLA class I and class II types were obtained from metadata supplied by the sample provider rather than from assay-based typing. Results the study describes overall, beyond this receptor: The amount of clinical and demographic metadata varied by source and participant and was provided uncurated.

Whole blood was collected in K2EDTA tubes by collaborating institutions according to the institutions' own protocols. Collaborator samples were shipped for TCRbeta analysis as frozen whole blood, isolated PBMCs, or DNA extracted from either sample type. In the germline V gene, CDR1 corresponds to ENHRY and CDR2 to SYGVKD. The CDR3 sequence holds 18 residues, the cysteine and phenylalanine included. The sequence is cut down to CDR3 DNA, 54 bases in frame from base 1. Trimming accounts for 2 bases at V and 4 bases at J, while the number of junction bases matched to no gene is 11. The source material was peripheral blood. The sequence came from a man between 50 and 59 years old with active COVID-19. The receptor chain draws on TRBV10-3 and TRBJ2-6; a stretch of 7 junction bases matches TRBD1. The nucleotide sequence reads TGTGCCATCAGTGAGAGAGGGGGCCTAGGTTTAGGGGCCAACGTCCTGACTTTC. Translated, this gives CAISERGGLGLGANVLTF.